Included here is one TCR beta chain sequence, with context. Blood got drawn at baseline, again on cycle 4 day 1, and then on cycle 7 day 1. Libraries were prepared by immunoSEQ multiplex PCR; TCRdb keeps only in-frame clonotypes and omits some of them. The sample has tens of thousands of clones, about 86% seen once. The entry originates in a study of OX40 agonist ivuxolimab in advanced cancers. The wider study: Partial responses occurred in Three dose-escalation patients, one with hepatocellular carcinoma and two with cutaneous melanoma.

Germline-derived CDR1 and CDR2 are SGHDN and FVKESK. The CDR3 covers 13 residues. The V and J ends lost 4 bases and 8 bases respectively, with 14 bases between them. The source material was CD4+ or CD8+ T cells sorted from blood, sampled in a trial of the OX40 agonist ivuxolimab. The TCR sequence derives from an adult with an advanced solid tumor such as melanoma, head and neck, liver or kidney cancer. This sequence joins TRBV14 and TRBJ1-2; D is undetermined. The CDR3 region has the DNA TGTGCCAGCAGCCCCGGGCTCGGGAGGGGCTACACCTTC. The encoded protein is CASSPGLGRGYTF.